This TCR beta chain was profiled in a study of blood T cells in healthy people across ages. Findings of the study overall: Roughly linear declines in TCR beta diversity per million T cells occurred with age.

The CDR3 is 14 residues long. Between the trimmed V and J ends, which lost 8 bases and 4 bases, there was a span of 15 bases. For the second PCR, which ran for about 7 to 11 cycles, a sample-barcoded 5' primer and a J-beta primer mix were used. Through a template-switch adaptor with 12 random nucleotides, each cDNA molecule received a tag. Via MiXCR, TCRdb re-called the 5' RACE reads, giving one row per CDR3 protein. The table records just under 750,000 distinct CDR3 sequences, 22% of them present only once. Per-sample yields of isolated PBMCs were at least 6 million. Many counts were recorded for this clonotype. As yet, its antigen is unknown.

The sequenced material came from blood. V is TRBV12-3 or TRBV12-4 and J is TRBJ2-1; the D is unclear. The source is a man between 65 and 85 years old in good health. The CDR3: CASLPRAIYNEQFF. In DNA form, the CDR3 reads TGTGCCAGCCTCCCTAGAGCTATTTACAATGAGCAGTTCTTC.